This T cell receptor (beta chain) was sequenced during a study of shared clonotypes between healthy human individuals. Libraries were prepared by immunoSEQ multiplex PCR; TCRdb keeps only in-frame clonotypes and omits some of them. The sample lists under 650,000 clones; 95% to 97% were seen once. With regard to this clone: Its matching antigen is unknown.

Overall study results and limits: Enrolling few donors narrowed the genetic and exposure-history diversity that was represented. As a rule, naive subsets had a larger estimated richness than memory subsets.

Germline trimming cut 1 base from V and 3 bases from J; bases unmatched to any gene: 9. CDR1 is KGHSH and CDR2 is LQKENI in the germline V gene. The CDR3 sequence is 16 residues long. This clonotype was obtained from a woman younger than 45 in good health. The rearrangement joins TRBV18 to TRBJ2-7; TRBD1 aligns across 7 bases. The specimen was naive CD4+ T cells sorted from blood. Regarding subset: CD45RA+ positively selected. The chain's CDR3 is CASSPLVAGGHYEQYF. The CDR3 DNA reads TGTGCCAGCTCACCACTTGTGGCAGGGGGACACTACGAGCAGTACTTC.